Below, one T cell receptor beta chain is given with its context. The V end lost 2 bases, the J end lost 10 bases, and 12 bases lay between the germline ends. This CDR3 has 13 residues. The data derive from a study of T cells in Graves' hyperthyroidism and ophthalmopathy. RNA transcripts gave rise to amplified TCR beta CDR3 regions. First-round RT-PCR targeting the TCR CDR3 was performed with the HTBI primer set. Each CDR3 protein is one row after TCRdb ran MiXCR on the multiplex PCR reads. This table holds under 550,000 distinct CDR3 sequences, about 20% found once. Source material: blood. The rearrangement joins TRBV12-3 or TRBV12-4 to TRBJ1-3; tentatively, D is TRBD1 (5 bases). The receptor was derived from a man aged 35 to 55 with Graves' ophthalmopathy. The CDR3 here is CASSLSGAGTIYF. The CDR3 region has the DNA TGTGCCAGCAGTTTATCTGGGGCCGGAACCATATATTTT.